Sequencing of this TCR beta chain was carried out in a study of cytomegalovirus exposure and HLA in healthy donors. General study points: In a later analysis, common viral pathogens appeared linked to several of the most significant clusters.

This CDR3 is 15 amino acids long. The germline gives CDR1 MRHNA, CDR2 SNTAGT. V was pared by 5 bases and J by 3 bases, with 16 bases between. As to this clone: Its target is not known.

Primers: 60 Vbeta forward and 13 Jbeta reverse. Libraries were prepared by immunoSEQ multiplex PCR; TCRdb keeps only in-frame clonotypes and omits some of them. This sample has approximately 210,000 clones; about 88% occur once, and the top ten carry roughly 1.8%. The origin of this receptor is a woman aged 18-29 years in good health and CMV-seronegative. What was sequenced was PBMCs. The chain links TRBV6-4 to TRBJ1-2, with D perhaps TRBD1 (5 bases). The CDR3, as DNA: TGTGCCAGCAGTACAGGAGACCCACGCTACTATGGCTACACCTTC. Its translation: CASSTGDPRYYGYTF.